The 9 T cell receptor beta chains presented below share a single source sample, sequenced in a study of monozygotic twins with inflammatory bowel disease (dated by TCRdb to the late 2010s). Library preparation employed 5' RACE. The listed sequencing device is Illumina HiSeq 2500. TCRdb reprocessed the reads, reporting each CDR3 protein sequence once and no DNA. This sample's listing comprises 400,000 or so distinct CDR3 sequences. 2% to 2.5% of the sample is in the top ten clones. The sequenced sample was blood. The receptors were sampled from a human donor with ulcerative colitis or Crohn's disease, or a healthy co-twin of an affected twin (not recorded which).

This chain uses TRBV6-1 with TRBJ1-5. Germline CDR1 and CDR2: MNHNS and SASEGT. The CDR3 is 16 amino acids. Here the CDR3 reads CASRPVEVFSNQPQHF.

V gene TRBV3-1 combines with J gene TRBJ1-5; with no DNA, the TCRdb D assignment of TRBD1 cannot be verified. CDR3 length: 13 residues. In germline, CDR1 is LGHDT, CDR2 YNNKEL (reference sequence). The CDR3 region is CASSQPGQQPQHF.

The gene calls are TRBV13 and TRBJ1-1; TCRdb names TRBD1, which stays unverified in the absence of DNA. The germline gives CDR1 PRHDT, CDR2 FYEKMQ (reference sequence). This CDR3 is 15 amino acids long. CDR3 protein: CASRGQGNRDTEAFF.

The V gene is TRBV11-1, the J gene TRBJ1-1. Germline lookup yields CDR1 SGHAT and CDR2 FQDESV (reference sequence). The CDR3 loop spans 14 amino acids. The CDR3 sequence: CASSLRRANTEAFF.

The CDR3 sequence: CASSFQGIKFF. V usage is TRBV12-3 or TRBV12-4 and J usage is TRBJ2-1; TCRdb indicates TRBD1, and absent DNA this call remains unverified. The CDR3 extends over 11 amino acids.

The CDR3 sequence is CASRFGQTEAFF. The chain joins TRBV12-3 or TRBV12-4 to TRBJ1-1; TCRdb's D call of TRBD1 is untestable without DNA. The CDR3 has 12 amino acids.

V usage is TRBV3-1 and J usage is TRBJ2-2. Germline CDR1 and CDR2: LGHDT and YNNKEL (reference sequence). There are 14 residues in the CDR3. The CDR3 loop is CASSQVPDTGELFF.

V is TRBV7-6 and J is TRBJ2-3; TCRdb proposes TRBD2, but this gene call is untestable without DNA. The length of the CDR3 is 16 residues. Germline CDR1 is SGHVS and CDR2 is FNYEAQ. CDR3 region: CASSIYGPGGTDTQYF.

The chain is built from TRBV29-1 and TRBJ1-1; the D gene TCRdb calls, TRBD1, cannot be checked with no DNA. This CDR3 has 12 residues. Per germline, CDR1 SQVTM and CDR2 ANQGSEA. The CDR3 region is CSVRGQGREAFF.